The next 5 T cell receptor beta chains were all read from a single sample in a study of T-cell memory formation after mild COVID-19. TCRdb re-called the 5' RACE reads through MiXCR, storing one row per CDR3 protein. The data show approximately 340,000 distinct CDR3 sequences, 10% to 15% seen once. Sequenced: PBMCs or a T cell subset sorted from them (not recorded which). The receptors stem from a man younger than 35 who had mild COVID-19 (a few samples of this study predate the infection). Cell type and time point are not known.

This clonotype has only a few counts. The rearrangement links TRBV30 to TRBJ2-7; weak D call: TRBD1 (6 bases). Per the germline V gene, CDR1 is GTSNPN and CDR2 is SVGIG (reference sequence). The CDR3 has 18 amino acids. Between the trimmed V and J ends, which lost 0 bases and 0 bases, there was a span of 21 bases. The CDR3, as DNA: TGTGCCTGGAGTGTACTTCGTCCGGGACAAATAAGCTCCTACGAGCAGTACTTC. Translating gives CAWSVLRPGQISSYEQYF.

This clonotype was picked up a small number of times. The V call is TRBV11-2, the J call TRBJ2-6; D call uncertain. V was clipped by 5 bases and J by 0 bases, with 11 bases between them. Per germline, CDR1 SGHAT and CDR2 FQNNGV. This CDR3 comprises 16 residues. The CDR3 region is CASSPLLGSGANVLTF. CDR3 coding DNA: TGTGCCAGCAGCCCACTTTTGGGCTCTGGGGCCAACGTCCTGACTTTC. Full variable domain (missing parts from reference TRBV11-2 and TRBJ2-6): EAGVAQSPRYKIIEKRQSVAFWCNPISGHATLYWYQQILGQGPKLLIQFQNNGVVDDSQLPKDRFSAERLKGVDSTLKIQPAKLEDSAVYLCASSPLLGSGANVLTFGAGSRLTVL.

This clonotype was seen a few times. For the CDR3, the DNA is TGTGCCAGCAGTCAGGGGCTAGGGGAGAATAATTCACCCCTCCACTTT. This codes for CASSQGLGENNSPLHF. The chain couples TRBV6-5 to TRBJ1-6, with D perhaps TRBD1 (6 bases). The CDR3 length is 16 residues. The germline CDR1 and CDR2 sequences are MNHEY and SVGAGI. V was pared by 5 bases and J by 5 bases, with 16 bases between.

The chain recombines TRBV5-6 with TRBJ2-2, with D uncertain. Germline V gene data show CDR1 as SGHDT and CDR2 as YYEEEE. The CDR3 totals 14 residues. The germline V and J ends were trimmed by 7 bases and 6 bases, with 16 bases remaining between them. The DNA for the CDR3 is TGTGCCAGCCACCTACCTTTTGGGGCCGGGGAGCTGTTTTTT. This codes for CASHLPFGAGELFF.

The table lists this clonotype with a few counts. The V gene is TRBV5-1, the J gene TRBJ1-1; weak D call: TRBD1 (6 bases). The V and J ends lost 3 bases and 1 base respectively, with 10 bases between them. This CDR3 contains 14 residues. Germline V lookup: CDR1 SGHRS, CDR2 YFSETQ. CDR3 region: CASSSQGTNTEAFF. CDR3 sequence (DNA): TGCGCCAGCAGCTCACAGGGCACGAACACTGAAGCTTTCTTT.